These T cell receptor beta chains were read from a single sample in a study of OX40 agonist ivuxolimab in advanced cancers. Profiling relied on immunoSEQ multiplex PCR, and the TCRdb table lists in-frame clones only, not all of them. The sample shows about 64,000 clones, roughly 89% of them seen only once. The sample was CD4+ or CD8+ T cells sorted from blood, taken in a trial of the OX40 agonist ivuxolimab. Every receptor here comes from an adult with an advanced solid tumor such as melanoma, head and neck, liver or kidney cancer. Each CDR3 is given with its conserved first and last residue. D genes are given only for firm matches. Not every row has a clone size; where given, it reads once, few, many or a size class.

few	.	TRBJ2-1	TRBV5-1	CASSTDQGHEQFF	TGCGCCAGCAGCACCGATCAGGGCCATGAGCAGTTCTTC
.	.	TRBJ1-3	TRBV2	CASSLTESGNTIYF	TGTGCCAGCAGTTTGACAGAGTCTGGAAACACCATATATTTT
.	.	TRBJ1-2	TRBV28	CASSFAGSNYGYTF	TGTGCCAGCAGTTTCGCGGGATCCAACTATGGCTACACCTTC
.	TRBD2	TRBJ2-1	TRBV18	CASSPQWSQRDSYNEQFF	TGTGCCAGCTCACCCCAATGGTCCCAGCGGGATAGCTACAATGAGCAGTTCTTC
.	.	TRBJ2-3	TRBV6-1	CASSMDYTDTQYF	TGTGCCAGCAGTATGGATTACACAGATACGCAGTATTTT
.	.	TRBJ2-1	TRBV27	CASSRLRRNEQFF	TGTGCCAGCAGCCGTTTAAGACGGAATGAGCAGTTCTTC
.	.	TRBJ2-1	TRBV7-8	CASSLGFGSSYNEQFF	TGTGCCAGCAGCTTAGGTTTTGGGAGCTCCTACAATGAGCAGTTCTTC
.	.	TRBJ1-5	TRBV4-1	CASSQAGQGNQPQHF	TGCGCCAGCAGCCAAGCGGGGCAGGGCAATCAGCCCCAGCATTTT
.	TRBD2	TRBJ2-2	TRBV2	CASTSGGNTGELFF	TGTGCCAGCACTAGCGGGGGGAACACCGGGGAGCTGTTTTTT
once	TRBD1	TRBJ2-2	TRBV19	CASKRVLDRQGRTGELFF	TGTGCCAGTAAGAGGGTTTTGGATCGACAGGGTCGCACCGGGGAGCTGTTTTTT
.	TRBD2	TRBJ2-2	TRBV7-2	CASSLVAGVGGELFF	TGTGCCAGCAGCTTAGTAGCGGGAGTCGGCGGGGAGCTGTTTTTT
.	.	TRBJ2-5	TRBV15	CATSSPGAPETQYF	TGTGCCACCAGCAGCCCGGGGGCCCCAGAGACCCAGTACTTC
.	.	TRBJ2-7	TRBV5-4	CASSPPGGEQYF	TGTGCCAGCAGCCCACCAGGAGGCGAGCAGTACTTC
.	TRBD1	TRBJ2-2	TRBV2	CASRPGQVNTGELFF	TGTGCCAGCAGGCCGGGACAGGTGAACACCGGGGAGCTGTTTTTT
once	TRBD1	TRBJ2-7	TRBV6-5	CASSRYRGRNEQYF	TGTGCCAGCAGTCGCTACAGGGGAAGAAACGAGCAGTACTTC
.	.	TRBJ1-1	TRBV11-2	CASSLTGEAFF	TGTGCCAGCAGTTTGACAGGTGAAGCTTTCTTT
few	.	TRBJ1-5	TRBV4-2	CASSLGEVSNQPQHF	TGTGCCAGCAGCCTTGGTGAGGTTAGCAATCAGCCCCAGCATTTT
.	TRBD1	TRBJ2-2	TRBV15	CATSRRTGYDGELFF	TGTGCCACCAGCAGAAGGACAGGGTATGACGGGGAGCTGTTTTTT
few	.	TRBJ2-7	TRBV27	CASSSYEQYF	TGTGCCAGCAGTTCCTACGAGCAGTACTTC
.	.	TRBJ2-1	TRBV18	CASSPRGYEQFF	TGTGCCAGCTCACCCAGGGGCTATGAGCAGTTCTTC
.	TRBD1	TRBJ1-4	TRBV28	CASTRGQGRKLFF	TGTGCCAGCACCAGGGGGCAGGGTCGAAAACTGTTTTTT
.	.	TRBJ1-2	TRBV6-1	CASSESWANYGYTF	TGTGCCAGCAGTGAAAGCTGGGCTAACTATGGCTACACCTTC
.	TRBD1	TRBJ1-4	TRBV6-6	CASTQSRDRPFF	TGTGCCAGCACCCAATCCCGGGACAGGCCGTTTTTT
.	.	TRBJ1-3	TRBV10-3	CAITLGPSGGNTIYF	TGTGCCATCACCCTCGGGCCTTCGGGAGGAAACACCATATATTTT
once	.	TRBJ2-3	TRBV18	CASSPPSRYSTDTQYF	TGTGCCAGCTCACCCCCCAGCCGGTACAGCACAGATACGCAGTATTTT
.	.	TRBJ1-2	TRBV2	CASKIDYGYTF	TGTGCCAGCAAGATCGACTATGGCTACACCTTC
.	.	TRBJ2-2	TRBV9	CASSLSVGWDTGELFF	TGTGCCAGCAGCCTTTCGGTGGGGTGGGACACCGGGGAGCTGTTTTTT
.	TRBD2	TRBJ2-3	TRBV5-1	CASSPGRTQGASGTVDTQYF	TGCGCCAGCAGCCCGGGGCGGACTCAGGGAGCTAGCGGGACGGTTGATACGCAGTATTTT
.	TRBD2	TRBJ2-1	TRBV19	CASSKDGAKLAGVKYNEQFF	TGTGCCAGTAGTAAAGACGGGGCGAAGCTAGCGGGAGTTAAGTACAATGAGCAGTTCTTC
.	.	TRBJ1-1	TRBV10-3	CAISDPPGRAEAFF	TGTGCCATCAGTGACCCACCCGGGAGAGCTGAAGCTTTCTTT
.	.	TRBJ1-5	TRBV28	CASRPTHTSEGNQPQHF	TGTGCCAGCAGACCTACTCATACCTCGGAGGGCAATCAGCCCCAGCATTTT
.	.	TRBJ1-1	TRBV2	CASSVQGTEAFF	TGTGCCAGCAGTGTGCAGGGCACTGAAGCTTTCTTT
.	.	TRBJ2-3	TRBV21-1	CASSRSRELTDTQYF	TGTGCCAGCAGCAGGTCACGGGAGCTCACAGATACGCAGTATTTT
.	.	TRBJ1-1	TRBV2	CASTKQALNTEAFF	TGTGCCAGCACCAAACAGGCCCTGAACACTGAAGCTTTCTTT
.	.	TRBJ2-3	TRBV4-1	CASSQALTDTQYF	TGCGCCAGCAGCCAAGCTCTGACAGATACGCAGTATTTT
.	TRBD2	TRBJ2-7	TRBV6-5	CASSPPSGSYEQYF	TGTGCCAGCAGTCCGCCCAGCGGGAGCTACGAGCAGTACTTC
.	.	TRBJ2-3	TRBV5-6	CASSPVSTDTQYF	TGTGCCAGCAGCCCGGTGAGCACAGATACGCAGTATTTT
.	TRBD1	TRBJ1-1	TRBV14	CASSHTGEGAFF	TGTGCCAGCAGCCACACAGGGGAGGGGGCTTTCTTT
.	TRBD1	TRBJ1-1	TRBV15	CATSRGQGVFLNTEAFF	TGTGCCACCAGCAGAGGTCAGGGGGTCTTTCTGAACACTGAAGCTTTCTTT
.	TRBD2	TRBJ2-1	TRBV7-2	CASSTGTRGRYNEQFF	TGTGCCAGCAGCACAGGGACTAGAGGGCGATACAATGAGCAGTTCTTC
.	TRBD2	TRBJ2-5	TRBV7-8	CASSLVGTSGQETQYF	TGTGCCAGCAGCTTAGTTGGGACTAGCGGGCAAGAGACCCAGTACTTC
.	TRBD1	TRBJ2-7	TRBV11-2	CASSRGTDPSYEQYF	TGTGCCAGCAGCCGTGGGACAGATCCCTCCTACGAGCAGTACTTC
.	.	TRBJ1-2	TRBV11-2	CASSGYRDSNYGYTF	TGTGCCAGCAGCGGGTACCGGGATTCCAACTATGGCTACACCTTC
.	.	TRBJ2-7	TRBV10-3	CAISVEGGGEQYF	TGTGCCATCAGTGTCGAAGGAGGGGGCGAGCAGTACTTC
.	TRBD1	TRBJ2-1	TRBV7-2	CASSFHHAGGNEQFF	TGTGCCAGCAGCTTCCACCACGCAGGGGGCAATGAGCAGTTCTTC
.	TRBD2	TRBJ2-2	TRBV7-2	CASSRSGRGTGELFF	TGTGCCAGCAGCCGTAGCGGGAGAGGGACCGGGGAGCTGTTTTTT
.	.	TRBJ2-7	TRBV30	CAWSISYEQYF	TGTGCCTGGAGCATCTCCTACGAGCAGTACTTC
.	TRBD1	TRBJ1-1	TRBV4-1	CASSQVDREATEAFF	TGCGCCAGCAGCCAAGTGGACAGGGAGGCCACTGAAGCTTTCTTT
.	TRBD2	TRBJ2-7	TRBV19	CASSLSGLAGGDEQYF	TGTGCCAGTAGCCTCTCCGGACTAGCGGGAGGGGACGAGCAGTACTTC
.	TRBD1	TRBJ1-2	TRBV7-3	CASSTGTGDGYTF	TGTGCCAGCAGCACAGGGACAGGGGATGGCTACACCTTC
.	TRBD1	TRBJ1-3	TRBV10-3	CAISEGDRGSFGGTIYF	TGTGCCATCAGTGAAGGGGACAGGGGTTCCTTTGGGGGCACCATATATTTT
.	.	TRBJ1-3	TRBV10-3	CAISDTDSGNTIYF	TGTGCCATCTCGGACACCGACTCTGGAAACACCATATATTTT
.	.	TRBJ1-2	TRBV6-5	CASSYLSGPYGYTF	TGTGCCAGCAGTTACCTGTCGGGACCCTATGGCTACACCTTC
.	.	TRBJ2-6	TRBV30	CAWARRGSGANVLTF	TGTGCCTGGGCTAGAAGGGGTTCTGGGGCCAACGTCCTGACTTTC
.	.	TRBJ2-3	TRBV27	CASSIRKRTTTDTQYF	TGTGCCAGCAGTATCCGGAAGCGCACCACCACAGATACGCAGTATTTT
.	.	TRBJ2-5	TRBV6-1	CASTEARGLGETQYF	TGTGCCAGCACTGAGGCCAGGGGATTAGGGGAGACCCAGTACTTC
once	.	TRBJ1-3	TRBV7-3	CASSLMVVISGNTIYF	TGTGCCAGCAGCTTAATGGTCGTGATCTCTGGAAACACCATATATTTT
.	.	TRBJ1-2	TRBV5-1	CASSPSSEALGYTF	TGCGCCAGCAGCCCTAGCTCGGAGGCTCTTGGCTACACCTTC
once	.	TRBJ1-1	TRBV5-1	CASSLAPGSTEAFF	TGCGCCAGCAGCTTGGCCCCAGGATCCACTGAAGCTTTCTTT